This TCR beta chain was identified during a study of blood T cell repertoires in COVID-19. The protocol was immunoSEQ multiplex PCR, while the TCRdb copy is restricted to in-frame clones and leaves out a portion. This table has roughly 190,000 clones, about nine tenths appearing once. Germline V gene data show CDR1 as SNHLY and CDR2 as FYNNEI. With V trimmed by 3 bases and J by 5 bases, 6 bases remained unmatched. The CDR3 has 15 amino acids. The chain uses TRBV2 and TRBJ2-2; TRBD2 aligns across 7 bases. Source material: peripheral blood. This clonotype was sampled from an older woman with COVID-19, enrolled during active disease. The CDR3 protein is CASSDRAGGTGELFF. The CDR3, as DNA: TGTGCCAGCAGTGATAGGGCCGGGGGGACCGGGGAGCTGTTTTTT.